The sample holds a few counts of the clone carrying this TCR beta chain. V shed 5 bases, J shed 10 bases, and the junction held 14 bases outside the gene matches. Germline loops: CDR1 SEHNR, CDR2 FQNEAQ (reference sequence). This CDR3 is 15 amino acids long. TCRdb re-derived calls from the RT-PCR reads in MiXCR, one entry per CDR3 protein. The top ten hold roughly 3.9% of the sample, which has more than 600,000 distinct CDR3 sequences, approximately 14% seen once. Material: memory CD4+ T cells from blood. This clonotype originated in a female donor in good health, serving as a healthy control. The chain employs TRBV7-9 and TRBJ2-1; 7 nucleotides align to TRBD1. CDR3 loop: CASSPPGQRTLEQFF. The CDR3 DNA follows: TGTGCCAGCAGCCCCCCGGGACAGAGGACTTTGGAGCAGTTCTTC.